This T cell receptor beta chain was recorded in a study of shared clonotypes between healthy human individuals. Selected positively for CCR7 and CD45RO-negative, naive CD8 cells excluded terminally differentiated effector memory CD45RA+ cells. The table came from immunoSEQ multiplex PCR; TCRdb's copy has only in-frame clones and leaves some out. The sample lists about 2.1 million clones, about 92% seen once, with approximately 1.7% in the top ten. Per the germline V gene, CDR1 is SGHAT and CDR2 is FQNNGV. The CDR3 covers 13 residues. With 1 base removed from V and 6 bases from J, the gap between germline ends came to 10 bases.

The source is a man aged 18 to 30 in good health. Some clones in this sample may be carry-over from other donors' samples. The material sequenced was naive CD8+ T cells from PBMCs. This chain uses TRBV11-2 with TRBJ2-7, with D tentatively TRBD2 (5 bases). CDR3 bases: TGTGCCAGCAGCTTAGTCGGGGTCGCCGAGCAGTACTTC. Translating it yields CASSLVGVAEQYF.